This paragraph covers one TCR beta chain sequence. The antigen is not known. V shed 1 base and J shed 0 bases, with 8 bases lying between them. The CDR3 runs to 15 residues. CDR1 and CDR2 (germline): MNHEY, SVGAGI. This sample is drawn from a study of T cells in localized non-small cell lung cancer. Study-level results: Adjacent uninvolved lung had the highest clonality, suggesting focused antigen responses. Longer overall survival was associated with a higher density of T cells in the blood. Because only a single region of the tumor was sequenced, heterogeneity remains possible. In adjacent lung, a median around 57 of the top 100 tumor clones were found.

Generated by immunoSEQ multiplex PCR, the TCRdb table keeps only in-frame clones and is missing some. This sample has about 33,000 clones, with 85% to 90% found just once. This sample comprised peripheral blood, obtained before any cancer treatment. V gene TRBV6-5 combines with J gene TRBJ2-3; D is possibly TRBD1 (5 bases). This clonotype was sampled from a man between 40 and 70 years old with stage I lung adenocarcinoma. CDR3 DNA: TGTGCCAGCAGTTACTTCTGGACAAGCACAGATACGCAGTATTTT. Its protein product is CASSYFWTSTDTQYF.